Each of the 8 T cell receptor beta chains below was sequenced from the same sample in a study of T cell responses to AZD1222 COVID-19 vaccine. The method was immunoSEQ multiplex PCR; TCRdb's version includes in-frame clones alone and lacks a portion of them. This table holds 120,000 to 150,000 clones, under 95% found once. The sequences come from peripheral blood, collected on day 0 of AZD1222 vaccination. These receptors all come from an adult in good health.

This clone has just one count. The V call is TRBV9, the J call TRBJ2-3; D remains ambiguous. Germline V gives CDR1 SGDLS, CDR2 YYNGEE. The CDR3 totals 15 residues. Trimming shortened V by 3 bases and J by 3 bases, and 14 bases separated the two germline ends. The CDR3 DNA is TGTGCCAGCAGCGGCTTTCCCGACCGTACAGATACGCAGTATTTT. Protein: CASSGFPDRTDTQYF.

The V call is TRBV3-1 (or the pseudogene TRBV3-2), the J call TRBJ2-4; no clear D. This CDR3 has 17 amino acids. Germline CDR1 LGHDT, CDR2 YNNKEL (reference sequence). Trimming left V 1 base short and J 0 bases short, with 13 bases between. The CDR3 loop reads CASSQGAPGLAKNIQYF. The DNA of the CDR3 is TGTGCCAGCAGCCAAGGGGCGCCAGGCCTAGCCAAAAACATTCAGTACTTC.

The chain carries TRBV15 and TRBJ2-7; D is unclear. The CDR3 has 15 residues. Trimming took 1 base from V and 2 from J, leaving 12 bases between them. Germline CDR1 reads LNHNV; CDR2 reads YYDKDF (reference sequence). The CDR3 loop reads CATSRVPGGTYEQYF. DNA for the CDR3: TGTGCCACCAGCAGAGTACCGGGTGGGACCTACGAGCAGTACTTC.

The rearrangement links TRBV7-2 to TRBJ1-2, with D uncertain. Germline CDR1 and CDR2: SGHTA and FQGNSA. The CDR3 is made up of 13 amino acids. V was pared by 3 bases and J by 8 bases, with 13 bases between. The CDR3 is CASSFMGFGGYTF. CDR3 in DNA: TGTGCCAGCAGCTTTATGGGTTTCGGAGGCTACACCTTC.

The V and J genes are TRBV14 and TRBJ2-1; D ambiguous. The V and J ends lost 1 base and 7 bases respectively, with 5 bases between them. Germline CDR1 reads SGHDN; CDR2 reads FVKESK. The CDR3 totals 12 residues. The DNA of the CDR3 is TGTGCCAGCAGCCAAGTTGGGAATGAGCAGTTCTTC. It encodes CASSQVGNEQFF.

A remark on this clone: At the DNA level, this CDR3 is encoded by other sequences in the same sample as well. The chain couples TRBV19 to TRBJ2-7, with 7 bases matching TRBD1. The CDR3 runs 11 residues. Trimming at V came to 5 bases and at J to 5 bases, leaving 0 bases not matched to a gene. CDR1 is LNHDA and CDR2 is SQIVND in the germline V gene (reference sequence). The CDR3 is CASSDRDEQYF. CDR3 DNA: TGTGCCAGTAGTGACAGGGACGAGCAGTACTTC.

The chain is built from TRBV5-1 and TRBJ1-1; TRBD1 matches at 7 bases. CDR1 SGHRS and CDR2 YFSETQ come from the germline V gene. The trim removed 1 base at V and 0 bases at J, leaving 3 bases unmatched. The CDR3 runs 15 residues. The CDR3 is CASSLLGQMNTEAFF. As DNA, the CDR3 is TGCGCCAGCAGCTTGTTGGGACAGATGAACACTGAAGCTTTCTTT.

The V and J genes are TRBV11-2 and TRBJ1-2; D ambiguous. CDR1 and CDR2 (germline): SGHAT, FQNNGV. V lost 1 base and J lost 4, with 13 bases in between. CDR3 length: 15 residues. CDR3: CASSLGVYVFYGYTF. The CDR3 DNA reads TGTGCCAGCAGCTTAGGGGTGTATGTGTTCTATGGCTACACCTTC.